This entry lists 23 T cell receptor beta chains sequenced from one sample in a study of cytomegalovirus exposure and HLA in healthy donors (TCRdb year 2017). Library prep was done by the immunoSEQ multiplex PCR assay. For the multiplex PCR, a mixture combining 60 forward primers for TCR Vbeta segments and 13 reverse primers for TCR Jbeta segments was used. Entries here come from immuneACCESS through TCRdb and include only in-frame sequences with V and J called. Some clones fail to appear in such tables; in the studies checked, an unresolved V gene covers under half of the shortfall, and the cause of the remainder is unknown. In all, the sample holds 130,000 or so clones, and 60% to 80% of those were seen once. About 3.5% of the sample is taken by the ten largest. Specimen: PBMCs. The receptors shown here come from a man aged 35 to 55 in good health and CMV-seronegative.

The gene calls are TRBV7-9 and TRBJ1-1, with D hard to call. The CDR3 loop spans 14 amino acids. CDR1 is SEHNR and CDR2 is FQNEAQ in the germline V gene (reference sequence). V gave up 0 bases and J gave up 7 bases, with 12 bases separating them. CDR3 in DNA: TGTGCCAGCAGCTTAGCGGAGGGCTTCGGTGAAGCTTTCTTT. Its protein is CASSLAEGFGEAFF. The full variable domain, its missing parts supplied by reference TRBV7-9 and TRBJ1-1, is DTGVSQNPRHKITKRGQNVTFRCDPISEHNRLYWYRQTLGQGPEFLTYFQNEAQLEKSRLLSDRFSAERPKGSFSTLEIQRTEQGDSAMYLCASSLAEGFGEAFFGQGTRLTVV.

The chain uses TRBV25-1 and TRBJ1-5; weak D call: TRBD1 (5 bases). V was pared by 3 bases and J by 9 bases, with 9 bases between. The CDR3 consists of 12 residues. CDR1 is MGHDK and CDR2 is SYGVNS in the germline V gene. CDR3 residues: CASSDGDWPQHF. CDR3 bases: TGTGCCAGCAGTGATGGGGACTGGCCCCAGCATTTT.

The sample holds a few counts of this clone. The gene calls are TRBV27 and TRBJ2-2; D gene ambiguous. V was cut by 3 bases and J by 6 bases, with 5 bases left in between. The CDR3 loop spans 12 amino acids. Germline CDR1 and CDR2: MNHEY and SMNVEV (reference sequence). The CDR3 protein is CASSFGSGELFF. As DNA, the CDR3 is TGTGCCAGCAGTTTTGGCTCCGGGGAGCTGTTTTTT.

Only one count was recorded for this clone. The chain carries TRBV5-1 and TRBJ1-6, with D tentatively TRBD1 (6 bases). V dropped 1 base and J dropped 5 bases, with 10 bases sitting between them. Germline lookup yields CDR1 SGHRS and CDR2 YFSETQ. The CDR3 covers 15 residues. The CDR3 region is CASSLRPGDNSPLHF. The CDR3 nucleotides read TGCGCCAGCAGCTTGCGGCCAGGGGATAATTCACCCCTCCACTTT.

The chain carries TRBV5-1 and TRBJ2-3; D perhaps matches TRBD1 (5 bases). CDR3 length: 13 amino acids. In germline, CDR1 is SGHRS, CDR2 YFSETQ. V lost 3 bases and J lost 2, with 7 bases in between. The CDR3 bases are TGCGCCAGCAGCTCAGGGTTCACAGATACGCAGTATTTT. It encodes CASSSGFTDTQYF.

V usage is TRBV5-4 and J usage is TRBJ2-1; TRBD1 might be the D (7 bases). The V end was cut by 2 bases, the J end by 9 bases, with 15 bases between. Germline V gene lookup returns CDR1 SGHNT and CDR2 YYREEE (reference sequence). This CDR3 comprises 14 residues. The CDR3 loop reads CASSLLDREAEQFF. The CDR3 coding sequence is TGTGCCAGCAGCTTACTCGACAGGGAGGCTGAGCAGTTCTTC.

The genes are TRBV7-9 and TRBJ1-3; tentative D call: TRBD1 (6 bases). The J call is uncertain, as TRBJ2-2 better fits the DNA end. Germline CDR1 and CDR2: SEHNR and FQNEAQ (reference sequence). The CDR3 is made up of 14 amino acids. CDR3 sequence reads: CASRLQGSTGELFF. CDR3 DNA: TGTGCCAGCAGGCTACAGGGTAGCACCGGGGAGCTGTTTTTT.

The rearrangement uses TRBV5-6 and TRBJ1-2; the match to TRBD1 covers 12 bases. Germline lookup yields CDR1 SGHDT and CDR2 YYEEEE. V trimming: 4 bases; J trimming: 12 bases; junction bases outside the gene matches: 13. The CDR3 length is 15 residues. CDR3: CASSPPGQGARADTF. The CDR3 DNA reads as TGTGCCAGCAGCCCACCGGGACAGGGGGCGAGAGCCGACACCTTC.

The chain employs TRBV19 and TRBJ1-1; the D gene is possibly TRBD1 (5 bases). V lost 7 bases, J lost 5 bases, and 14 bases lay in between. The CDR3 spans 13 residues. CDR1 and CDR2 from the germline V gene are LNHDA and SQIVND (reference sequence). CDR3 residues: CASTARERTEAFF. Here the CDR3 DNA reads TGTGCCAGTACCGCCAGGGAAAGGACTGAAGCTTTCTTT.

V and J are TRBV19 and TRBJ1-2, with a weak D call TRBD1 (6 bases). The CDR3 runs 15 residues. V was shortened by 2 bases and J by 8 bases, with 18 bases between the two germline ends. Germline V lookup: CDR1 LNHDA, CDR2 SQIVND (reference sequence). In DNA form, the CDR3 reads TGTGCCAGTAGTATATTCGCTGGGGGCGCTTGGGGCTACACCTTC. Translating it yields CASSIFAGGAWGYTF.

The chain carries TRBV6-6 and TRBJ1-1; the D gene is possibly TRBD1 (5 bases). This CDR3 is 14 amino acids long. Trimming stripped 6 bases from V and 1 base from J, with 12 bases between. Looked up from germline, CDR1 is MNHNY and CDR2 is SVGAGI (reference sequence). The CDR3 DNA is TGTGCCAGCAGGCCAGGGAACTCGAACACTGAAGCTTTCTTT. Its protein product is CASRPGNSNTEAFF.

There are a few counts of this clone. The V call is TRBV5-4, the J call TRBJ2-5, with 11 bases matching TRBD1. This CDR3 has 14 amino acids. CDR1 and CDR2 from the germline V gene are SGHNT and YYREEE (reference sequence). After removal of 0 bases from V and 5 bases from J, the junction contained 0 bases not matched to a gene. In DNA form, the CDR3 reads TGTGCCAGCAGCTTGGGGGACAGGGGGGAGACCCAGTACTTC. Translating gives CASSLGDRGETQYF.

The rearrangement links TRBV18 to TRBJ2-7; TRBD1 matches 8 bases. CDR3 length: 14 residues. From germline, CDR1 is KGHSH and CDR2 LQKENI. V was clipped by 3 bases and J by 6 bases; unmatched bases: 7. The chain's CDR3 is CASSPGPRGLEQYF. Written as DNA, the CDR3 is TGTGCCAGCTCACCCGGTCCCAGGGGGCTCGAGCAGTACTTC.

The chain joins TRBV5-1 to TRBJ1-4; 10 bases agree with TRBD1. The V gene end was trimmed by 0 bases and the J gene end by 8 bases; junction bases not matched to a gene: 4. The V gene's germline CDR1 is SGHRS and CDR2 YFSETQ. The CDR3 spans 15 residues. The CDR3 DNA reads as TGCGCCAGCAGCTTGGGGGGGACAGGGGCCGAAAAACTGTTTTTT. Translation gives CASSLGGTGAEKLFF.

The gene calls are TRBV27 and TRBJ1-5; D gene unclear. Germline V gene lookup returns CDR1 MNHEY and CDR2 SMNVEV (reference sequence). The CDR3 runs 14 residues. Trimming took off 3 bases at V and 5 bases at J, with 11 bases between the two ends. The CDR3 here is CASSFLGGDQPQHF. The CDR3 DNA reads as TGTGCCAGCAGTTTTTTAGGTGGAGATCAGCCCCAGCATTTT.

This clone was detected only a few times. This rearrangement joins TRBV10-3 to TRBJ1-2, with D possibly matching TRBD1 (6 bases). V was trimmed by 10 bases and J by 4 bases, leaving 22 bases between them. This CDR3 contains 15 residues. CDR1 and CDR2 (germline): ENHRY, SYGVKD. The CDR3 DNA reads TGTGCCACCCAAGGGACATTCCAGGAGAGCTATGGCTACACCTTC. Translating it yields CATQGTFQESYGYTF.

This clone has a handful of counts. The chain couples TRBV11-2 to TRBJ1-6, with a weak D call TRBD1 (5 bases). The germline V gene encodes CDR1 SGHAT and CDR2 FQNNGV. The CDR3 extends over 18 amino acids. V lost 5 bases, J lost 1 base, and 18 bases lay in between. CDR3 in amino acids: CASSLTGGGRSYNSPLHF. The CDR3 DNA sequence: TGTGCCAGCAGCCTCACCGGGGGGGGTCGATCCTATAATTCACCCCTCCACTTT.

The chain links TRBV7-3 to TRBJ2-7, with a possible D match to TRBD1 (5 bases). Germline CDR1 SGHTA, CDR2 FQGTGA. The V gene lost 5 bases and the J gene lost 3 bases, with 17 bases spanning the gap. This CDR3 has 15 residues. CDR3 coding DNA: TGTGCCAGCAGCCAAGTTGGAGACAGCAACTACGAGCAGTACTTC. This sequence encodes CASSQVGDSNYEQYF.

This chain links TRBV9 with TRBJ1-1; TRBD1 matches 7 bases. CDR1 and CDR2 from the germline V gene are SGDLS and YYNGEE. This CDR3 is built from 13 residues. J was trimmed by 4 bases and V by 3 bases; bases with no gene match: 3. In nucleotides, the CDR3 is TGTGCCAGCAGCGGGGGACAGTTCACTGAAGCTTTCTTT. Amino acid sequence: CASSGGQFTEAFF.

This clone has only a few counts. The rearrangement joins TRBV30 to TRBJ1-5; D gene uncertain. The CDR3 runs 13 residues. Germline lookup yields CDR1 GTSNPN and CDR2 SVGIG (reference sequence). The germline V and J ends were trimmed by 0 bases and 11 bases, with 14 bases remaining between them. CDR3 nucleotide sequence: TGTGCCTGGAGTGTACGATCGGGTTCGGCCCAGCATTTT. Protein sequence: CAWSVRSGSAQHF.

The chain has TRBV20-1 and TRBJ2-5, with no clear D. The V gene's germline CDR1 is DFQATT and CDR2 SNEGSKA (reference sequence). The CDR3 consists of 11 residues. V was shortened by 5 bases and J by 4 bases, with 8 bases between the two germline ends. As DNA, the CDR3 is TGCAGTGCTGGAAGAGGAGAGACCCAGTACTTC. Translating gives CSAGRGETQYF.

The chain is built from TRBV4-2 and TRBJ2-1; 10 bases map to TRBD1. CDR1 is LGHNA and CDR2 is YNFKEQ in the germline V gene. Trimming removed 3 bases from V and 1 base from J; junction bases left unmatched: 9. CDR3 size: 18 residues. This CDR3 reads CASSQPPGQGKSYNEQFF. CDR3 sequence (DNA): TGTGCCAGCAGCCAGCCCCCGGGACAGGGGAAGTCCTACAATGAGCAGTTCTTC.

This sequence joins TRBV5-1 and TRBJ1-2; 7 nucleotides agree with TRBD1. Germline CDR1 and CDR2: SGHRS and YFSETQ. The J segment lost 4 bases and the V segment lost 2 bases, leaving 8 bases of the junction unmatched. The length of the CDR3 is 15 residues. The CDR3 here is CASSLGGIVGYGYTF. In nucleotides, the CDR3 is TGCGCCAGCAGCTTAGGGGGCATAGTCGGCTATGGCTACACCTTC.